These 5 T cell receptor beta chains originate from one sample sequenced in a study of T cells after yellow fever vaccination. TCRdb reprocessed the 5' RACE reads via MiXCR and lists one record per CDR3 protein. The sample includes 250,000 to 300,000 distinct CDR3 sequences, around 4.9% of them seen just once. The sample here was CD4+ T cells sorted from PBMCs, taken on the day of the yellow fever booster vaccination. These receptors were collected from a young man who received the YFV17D yellow fever vaccine.

This clonotype has just a few counts. V usage is TRBV2 and J usage is TRBJ1-4; D uncertain. Germline assignment: CDR1 SNHLY and CDR2 FYNNEI. The CDR3 covers 11 residues. V was shortened by 8 bases and J by 7 bases, with 8 bases between the two germline ends. The CDR3 DNA reads as TGTGCCAGCTTGACGGGTGAAAAACTGTTTTTT. This codes for CASLTGEKLFF.

Ten or more counts support this clonotype. The CDR3 bases are TGCAGTGCCCTAAATCGGCAGAGGGGGGAGACCCAGTACTTC. Amino acids: CSALNRQRGETQYF. The rearrangement uses TRBV20-1 and TRBJ2-5; TRBD1 is a possible D gene (6 bases). Germline lookup yields CDR1 DFQATT and CDR2 SNEGSKA (reference sequence). The length of the CDR3 is 14 residues. V was trimmed by 6 bases and J by 5 bases, leaving 19 bases between them.

This clonotype has more than one count but fewer than ten. The chain employs TRBV7-2 and TRBJ1-3; D gene ambiguous. The CDR3 consists of 14 residues. Germline values: CDR1 SGHTA, CDR2 FQGNSA. Trimming took 1 base from V and 4 from J, leaving 8 bases between them. DNA for the CDR3: TGTGCCAGCAGCTTAGTGGCAGGCGGAAACACCATATATTTT. It translates to CASSLVAGGNTIYF.

The rearrangement uses TRBV20-1 and TRBJ2-2; 9 nucleotides line up with TRBD1. CDR1 and CDR2 (germline): DFQATT, SNEGSKA (reference sequence). The CDR3 contains 14 residues. The V and J ends lost 7 bases and 5 bases, in that order; junction bases with no gene match: 8. The CDR3 DNA follows: TGCAGTGTTTTCGGACAGGGGACGACCGGGGAGCTGTTTTTT. It translates to CSVFGQGTTGELFF.

In its sample, this clonotype was seen many times. The CDR3 nucleotides read TGTGCCAGCAGTCAGTACTCGGAGGACGAGCAGTACTTC. This codes for CASSQYSEDEQYF. The chain joins TRBV3-1 to TRBJ2-7, with D perhaps TRBD2 (5 bases). The germline V and J ends were trimmed by 6 bases and 5 bases, with 14 bases remaining between them. This CDR3 spans 13 amino acids. Germline V gene sequence: CDR1 LGHDT, CDR2 YNNKEL (reference sequence).